This T cell receptor (beta chain) was captured by sequencing in a study of T cells in Graves' hyperthyroidism and ophthalmopathy. The CDR3 contains 12 residues. Trimming took off 4 bases at V and 6 bases at J, with 9 bases between the two ends. The germline gives CDR1 SEHNR, CDR2 FQNEAQ (reference sequence). The cohort's ophthalmopathy patients, a group with duration under 3 months, had a Clinical Activity Score of at least 3 and a NOSPECS grade of at least 4. Regions amplified from RNA transcripts were the TCR beta CDR3 regions. Initially, a first-round RT-PCR of the TCR CDR3 employed the HTBI primer set. MiXCR was run by TCRdb on the multiplex PCR reads, yielding one entry per CDR3 protein. Here the sample spans approximately 490,000 distinct CDR3 sequences, less than 25% being singletons. About this clonotype: No antigen is known for it.

Study-wide points: Ophthalmopathy was identified by the model a median around 5.9 months ahead of onset.

The origin of this receptor is a woman in her 70s with Graves' ophthalmopathy. The gene calls are TRBV7-9 and TRBJ1-2; D is unclear. The specimen was blood. CDR3 loop: CASSYTTDGYTF. Written as DNA, the CDR3 is TGTGCCAGCAGCTACACGACGGATGGCTACACCTTC.